The 25 T cell receptor beta chains below were found in one sample sequenced in a study of T cell changes during pregnancy in multiple sclerosis. Method: immunoSEQ multiplex PCR; TCRdb's copy keeps in-frame clones and lacks some. The sample carries more than 40,000 clones, around 90% recorded once. The sequencing used CD8+ T cells from peripheral blood mononuclear cells, collected after pregnancy. These receptors originate from a female donor with multiple sclerosis, enrolled in a pregnancy study.

The chain uses TRBV7-2 and TRBJ2-3, with 15 bases matching TRBD2. The V gene's germline CDR1 is SGHTA and CDR2 FQGNSA. V dropped 5 bases and J dropped 5; count of bases not matched to a gene: 8. The CDR3 loop spans 17 amino acids. CDR3 in amino acids: CASSPWTSGGAVDTQYF. In DNA, the CDR3 is TGTGCCAGCAGCCCTTGGACTAGCGGGGGGGCTGTAGATACGCAGTATTTT. The variable domain in full, with the rest retrieved from reference TRBV7-2 and TRBJ2-3, is GAGVSQSPSNKVTEKGKDVELRCDPISGHTALYWYRQSLGQGLEFLIYFQGNSAPDKSGLPSDRFSAERTGGSVSTLTIQRTQQEDSAVYLCASSPWTSGGAVDTQYFGPGTRLTVL.

The chain recombines TRBV11-2 with TRBJ1-2, with 9 bases that match TRBD1. J gave up 0 bases and V 6 bases, and 11 bases lay outside the gene matches. The CDR3 runs to 17 residues. Germline V gene lookup returns CDR1 SGHAT and CDR2 FQNNGV. The CDR3 bases are TGTGCCAGCAGGGAGGGGACAGGGAATCTGCCTAACTATGGCTACACCTTC. This encodes CASREGTGNLPNYGYTF.

The genes are TRBV6-1 and TRBJ1-3, with 7 bases lining up with TRBD1. This CDR3 comprises 15 residues. CDR1 and CDR2 (germline): MNHNS, SASEGT. V lost 4 bases to trimming and J lost 1 base; unmatched junction nucleotides: 4. The CDR3 DNA sequence: TGTGCCAGCAGTGGTGAACAGGGGTCTGGAAACACCATATATTTT. This translates into CASSGEQGSGNTIYF.

The rearrangement joins TRBV4-3 to TRBJ2-2; 7 bases fit TRBD1. The CDR3 is 17 amino acids. Per the germline V gene, CDR1 is LGHNA and CDR2 is YSLEER. The trim removed 4 bases at V and 1 base at J, leaving 9 bases unmatched. The CDR3 region is CASSREPGQWNTGELFF. CDR3 sequence (DNA): TGCGCCAGCAGCCGAGAGCCGGGACAGTGGAACACCGGGGAGCTGTTTTTT.

V usage is TRBV5-1 and J usage is TRBJ1-6, with 7 nucleotides matching TRBD1. CDR1 is SGHRS, CDR2 YFSETQ, per germline. With V trimmed by 1 base and J by 6 bases, 4 bases remained unmatched. CDR3 length: 15 residues. The CDR3 region has the DNA TGCGCCAGCAGCTTGACAGGGGAACTTAATTCACCCCTCCACTTT. Translating gives CASSLTGELNSPLHF.

The rearrangement uses TRBV27 and TRBJ2-1; 9 nucleotides match TRBD2. The CDR3 runs 14 residues. J gave up 12 bases and V 2 bases, and 8 bases lay outside the gene matches. CDR1 and CDR2 (germline): MNHEY, SMNVEV (reference sequence). CDR3 in amino acids: CASSLSAGGGGQFF. The CDR3 region has the DNA TGTGCCAGCAGTTTAAGTGCGGGAGGGGGTGGGCAGTTCTTC.

The CDR3 reads CATGRQEFYGYTF. The CDR3 DNA follows: TGTGCCACTGGGCGCCAGGAATTCTATGGCTACACCTTC. The gene calls are TRBV21-1 and TRBJ1-2; TRBD1 reflects the table's D call only, with no check against the DNA. TRBV21-1 is designated a pseudogene. This CDR3 region has 13 residues.

For the CDR3, the DNA is TGTGCCTGGACCCCCCCCGGGACAGCCCCGCCCTACGAGCAGTACTTC. The encoded protein is CAWTPPGTAPPYEQYF. The genes are TRBV30 and TRBJ2-7, with TRBD1 identical over 7 bases. The CDR3 totals 16 residues. The V segment lost 4 bases and the J segment 2 bases; nucleotides outside the gene matches: 14. Germline V gives CDR1 GTSNPN, CDR2 SVGIG (reference sequence).

This clone was detected only once. The rearrangement links TRBV9 to TRBJ1-2; a weak D match, TRBD1 (5 bases). Germline CDR1 SGDLS, CDR2 YYNGEE. Trimming removed 4 bases from V and 0 bases from J, with 13 bases in between. This CDR3 has 15 amino acids. The CDR3 DNA sequence: TGTGCCAGCAGCCCCCGGCGGGGGACTAACTATGGCTACACCTTC. As protein: CASSPRRGTNYGYTF.

V gene TRBV19 combines with J gene TRBJ1-1, with a tentative D call TRBD1 (6 bases). The CDR3 length is 14 residues. Germline loops: CDR1 LNHDA, CDR2 SQIVND (reference sequence). Trimming pared 3 bases from V and 4 bases from J, leaving 12 bases between. The CDR3 nucleotides are TGTGCCAGTAGTATCGGACAGTCGGGCACTGAAGCTTTCTTT. It translates to CASSIGQSGTEAFF.

V and J are TRBV7-9 and TRBJ2-1; 9 nucleotides agree with TRBD1. J gave up 4 bases and V 4 bases, and 5 bases lay outside the gene matches. CDR3 size: 15 residues. CDR1 is SEHNR and CDR2 is FQNEAQ in the germline V gene (reference sequence). CDR3 DNA: TGTGCCAGCAGCTCCGGACAGGGGCCGTACAATGAGCAGTTCTTC. The encoded protein is CASSSGQGPYNEQFF.

The chain employs TRBV19 and TRBJ2-1; 14 bases are shared with TRBD2. With V trimmed by 9 bases and J by 1 base, 11 bases remained unmatched. Germline V lookup: CDR1 LNHDA, CDR2 SQIVND (reference sequence). The CDR3 contains 18 residues. The CDR3 region is CARWPRGTSGGSYNEQFF. For the CDR3, the DNA is TGTGCCAGATGGCCCCGGGGGACTAGCGGGGGTTCCTACAATGAGCAGTTCTTC.

This clone has just one count. This sequence joins TRBV10-3 and TRBJ2-3, with 7 bases lining up with TRBD2. The CDR3 consists of 17 residues. Losses at the gene ends were 2 bases for V and 3 bases for J; bases not matched to a gene: 11. Germline lookup yields CDR1 ENHRY and CDR2 SYGVKD. CDR3 nucleotide sequence: TGTGCCATCAGTGAGGCTAGCGGTCCCCCCGGAACAGATACGCAGTATTTT. Translating gives CAISEASGPPGTDTQYF.

This rearrangement joins TRBV19 to TRBJ2-7; 8 nucleotides align to TRBD1. The CDR3 loop spans 15 amino acids. V shed 5 bases, J shed 1 base, and the junction held 7 bases outside the gene matches. The germline V gene has CDR1 LNHDA and CDR2 SQIVND (reference sequence). DNA for the CDR3: TGTGCCAGTAGTTTCGGGACAGGCGATTCCTACGAGCAGTACTTC. Translated, it gives CASSFGTGDSYEQYF.

The chain uses TRBV29-1 and TRBJ2-7, with D possibly being TRBD2 (5 bases). Germline V gene data show CDR1 as SQVTM and CDR2 as ANQGSEA. The CDR3 extends over 13 amino acids. The germline V and J ends were trimmed by 4 bases and 3 bases, with 13 bases remaining between them. CDR3: CSVVRLAGYEQYF. The CDR3 DNA reads as TGCAGCGTTGTGCGGCTAGCTGGCTACGAGCAGTACTTC.

This clone was recorded only once. This chain uses TRBV7-9 with TRBJ2-7; 10 bases map to TRBD2. V dropped 5 bases and J dropped 3; count of bases not matched to a gene: 7. The CDR3 covers 15 residues. Germline V lookup: CDR1 SEHNR, CDR2 FQNEAQ (reference sequence). In nucleotides, the CDR3 is TGTGCCAGCAGCCCGCGGGCTAGCGGGAGCTACGAGCAGTACTTC. Protein product: CASSPRASGSYEQYF. The variable domain in full, with the rest retrieved from reference TRBV7-9 and TRBJ2-7, is DTGVSQNPRHKITKRGQNVTFRCDPISEHNRLYWYRQTLGQGPEFLTYFQNEAQLEKSRLLSDRFSAERPKGSFSTLEIQRTEQGDSAMYLCASSPRASGSYEQYFGPGTRLTVT.

The chain couples TRBV4-2 to TRBJ1-1; D gene uncertain. CDR3 size: 13 residues. V dropped 1 base and J dropped 3 bases, with 6 bases sitting between them. Germline CDR1 and CDR2: LGHNA and YNFKEQ. The CDR3 coding sequence is TGTGCCAGCAGCCAAGGTGCGGACACTGAAGCTTTCTTT. Its translation is CASSQGADTEAFF.

This clone has more than one count but fewer than ten. J is TRBJ2-1 and V is TRBV5-4; D not certain. The CDR3 consists of 12 residues. Trimming removed 4 bases at V and 7 bases at J, with 9 bases between. Germline CDR1 SGHNT, CDR2 YYREEE (reference sequence). The CDR3 reads CASSTEENEQFF. Here the CDR3 DNA reads TGTGCCAGCAGCACCGAGGAGAATGAGCAGTTCTTC.

The chain couples TRBV19 to TRBJ2-7, with 8 bases aligning to TRBD1. The V gene's germline CDR1 is LNHDA and CDR2 SQIVND (reference sequence). This CDR3 region has 15 residues. V lost 2 bases, J lost 1 base, and 4 bases stayed unmatched. CDR3 DNA sequence: TGTGCCAGTAGTATATCAGGGGGCAGTTCCTACGAGCAGTACTTC. Protein: CASSISGGSSYEQYF.

This chain connects TRBV30 to TRBJ1-2, with TRBD1 as a possible D gene (5 bases). V dropped 3 bases and J dropped 6 bases, with 23 bases sitting between them. From germline, CDR1 is GTSNPN and CDR2 SVGIG (reference sequence). The CDR3 covers 16 residues. CDR3 coding DNA: TGTGCCTGGAGAGTCCCAGCGGGGGGGTACGCGGATGGCTACACCTTC. This encodes CAWRVPAGGYADGYTF.

CDR3 nucleotide sequence: TGTGCCTGGAGTAACCGGCTAGCGGGAGTATACGAGCAGTACTTC. Translated, it gives CAWSNRLAGVYEQYF. The rearrangement joins TRBV30 to TRBJ2-7; 10 bases match TRBD2. This CDR3 has 15 residues. The J segment lost 4 bases and the V segment lost 2 bases, leaving 8 bases of the junction unmatched. Germline values: CDR1 GTSNPN, CDR2 SVGIG (reference sequence).

This clone was counted a single time. The V call is TRBV19, the J call TRBJ2-2, with a possible D match to TRBD1 (5 bases). V was cut by 3 bases and J by 5 bases, with 13 bases left in between. The CDR3 extends over 15 amino acids. Germline V gene data show CDR1 as LNHDA and CDR2 as SQIVND (reference sequence). The CDR3 spells CASSITGARTGELFF. In DNA, the CDR3 is TGTGCCAGTAGTATTACAGGCGCAAGAACCGGGGAGCTGTTTTTT.

The sample holds one count of this clone. The chain links TRBV7-9 to TRBJ1-2; a weak D match, TRBD1 (5 bases). This CDR3 contains 13 residues. The germline gives CDR1 SEHNR, CDR2 FQNEAQ (reference sequence). V lost 6 bases to trimming and J lost 6 bases, with 14 bases between them. CDR3 protein: CASSSREYHGYTF. The CDR3 bases are TGTGCCAGCAGTTCCAGGGAATATCATGGCTACACCTTC.

The V call is TRBV28, the J call TRBJ1-2, with TRBD1 matching 8 bases. Trimming removed 2 bases from V and 6 bases from J; junction bases left unmatched: 17. Germline V gives CDR1 MDHEN, CDR2 SYDVKM. The CDR3 sequence is 18 residues long. The CDR3 region has the DNA TGTGCCAGCAGTTTAAACCTCCTTCACCTGCAGGGGGCGGATGGCTACACCTTC. Translation: CASSLNLLHLQGADGYTF.

This clone qualifies as medium-sized. This chain links TRBV5-1 with TRBJ2-1, with 8 bases matching TRBD1. The CDR3 is made up of 13 amino acids. V lost 4 bases and J lost 7; bases outside the gene matches: 4. Germline V gene sequence: CDR1 SGHRS, CDR2 YFSETQ. The CDR3: CASSPGQGNEQFF. The DNA for the CDR3 is TGCGCCAGCAGCCCCGGACAGGGTAATGAGCAGTTCTTC.